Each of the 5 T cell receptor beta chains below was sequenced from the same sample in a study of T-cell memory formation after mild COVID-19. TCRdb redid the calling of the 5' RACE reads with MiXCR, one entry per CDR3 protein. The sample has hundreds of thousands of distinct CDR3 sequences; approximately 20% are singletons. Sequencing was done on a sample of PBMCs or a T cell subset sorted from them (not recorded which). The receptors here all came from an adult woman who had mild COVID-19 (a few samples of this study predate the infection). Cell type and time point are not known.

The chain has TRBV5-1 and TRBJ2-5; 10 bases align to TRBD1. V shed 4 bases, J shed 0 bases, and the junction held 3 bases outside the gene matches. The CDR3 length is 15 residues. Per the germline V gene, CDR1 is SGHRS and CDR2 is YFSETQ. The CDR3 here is CASSQGQGYQETQYF. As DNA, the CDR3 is TGCGCCAGCAGCCAGGGACAGGGGTACCAAGAGACCCAGTACTTC.

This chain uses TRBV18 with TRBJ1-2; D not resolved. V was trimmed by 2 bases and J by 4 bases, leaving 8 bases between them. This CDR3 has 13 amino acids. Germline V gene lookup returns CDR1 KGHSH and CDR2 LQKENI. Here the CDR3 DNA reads TGTGCCAGCTCACCAGAACAAGTCTATGGCTACACCTTC. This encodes CASSPEQVYGYTF.

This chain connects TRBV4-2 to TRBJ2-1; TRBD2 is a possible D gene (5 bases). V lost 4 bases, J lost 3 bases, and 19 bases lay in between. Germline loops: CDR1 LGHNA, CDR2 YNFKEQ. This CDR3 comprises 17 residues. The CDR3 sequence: CASSPSAAEIVYNEQFF. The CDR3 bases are TGTGCCAGCAGCCCTTCGGCAGCGGAGATTGTCTACAATGAGCAGTTCTTC.

The CDR3, as DNA: TGTGCCACCCAGTGGCTAGCGATTGACGAGCAGTACTTC. It translates to CATQWLAIDEQYF. This chain connects TRBV2 to TRBJ2-7; D is possibly TRBD2 (6 bases). In germline, CDR1 is SNHLY, CDR2 FYNNEI. V lost 10 bases and J 5 bases, leaving 18 bases between the germline ends. CDR3 length: 13 amino acids.

CDR3 loop: CASRPIGGMSNQPQHF. The CDR3 coding sequence is TGTGCCAGTAGGCCAATTGGGGGTATGAGCAATCAGCCCCAGCATTTT. V usage is TRBV19 and J usage is TRBJ1-5; tentatively, D is TRBD1 (5 bases). The CDR3 has 16 amino acids. Germline loops: CDR1 LNHDA, CDR2 SQIVND (reference sequence). V was clipped by 6 bases and J by 1 base, with 16 bases between them.